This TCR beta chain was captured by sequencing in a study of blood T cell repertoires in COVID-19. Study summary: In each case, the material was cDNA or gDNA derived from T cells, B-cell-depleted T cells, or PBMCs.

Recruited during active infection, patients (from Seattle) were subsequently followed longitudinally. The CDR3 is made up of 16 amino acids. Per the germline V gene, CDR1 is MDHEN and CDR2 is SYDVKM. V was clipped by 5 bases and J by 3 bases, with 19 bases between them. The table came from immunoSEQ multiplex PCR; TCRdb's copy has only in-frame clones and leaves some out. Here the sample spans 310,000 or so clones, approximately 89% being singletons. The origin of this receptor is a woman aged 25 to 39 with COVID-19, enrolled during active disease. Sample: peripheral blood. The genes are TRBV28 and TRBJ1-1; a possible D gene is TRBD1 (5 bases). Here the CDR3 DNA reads TGTGCCAGCAGTCCCTCGTGGGGGGTGGAGGACACTGAAGCTTTCTTT. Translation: CASSPSWGVEDTEAFF. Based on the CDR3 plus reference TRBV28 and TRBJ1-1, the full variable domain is DVKVTQSSRYLVKRTGEKVFLECVQDMDHENMFWYRQDPGLGLRLIYFSYDVKMKEKGDIPEGYSVSREKKERFSLILESASTNQTSMYLCASSPSWGVEDTEAFFGQGTRLTVV.